The 23 T cell receptor beta chains below all came from one sample that was sequenced in a study of blood T cells in healthy people across ages. Primers used in a second PCR of roughly 7 to 12 cycles were a sample-barcoded 5' primer and a J-beta primer mix. TCRdb recomputed calls from the 5' RACE reads with MiXCR, one row per CDR3 protein. The top ten clones hold approximately 10% of a sample with 1.5 million to 2 million distinct CDR3 sequences, 34% of them seen once. Specimen: blood. These TCRs come from a woman aged 25 to 39 in good health.

This clonotype was counted between two and nine times. The gene calls are TRBV14 and TRBJ2-7; D possibly corresponds to TRBD2 (5 bases). V was clipped by 0 bases and J by 2 bases, with 20 bases between them. Germline V gives CDR1 SGHDN, CDR2 FVKESK. The CDR3 has 18 residues. CDR3 amino acids: CASSQDLGESAGAYEQYF. CDR3 nucleotide sequence: TGTGCCAGCAGCCAAGATCTTGGGGAGAGCGCCGGGGCCTACGAGCAGTACTTC.

The rearrangement uses TRBV7-9 and TRBJ2-1; 8 positions match TRBD2. In germline, CDR1 is SEHNR, CDR2 FQNEAQ (reference sequence). V lost 1 base to trimming and J lost 5 bases; unmatched junction nucleotides: 10. The CDR3 spans 17 residues. For the CDR3, the DNA is TGTGCCAGCAGCTTAGGTCGGGAGGGTCTCAACCACAATGAGCAGTTCTTC. Protein product: CASSLGREGLNHNEQFF.

The chain couples TRBV5-1 to TRBJ2-7, with TRBD1 matching 7 bases. The germline V gene encodes CDR1 SGHRS and CDR2 YFSETQ. V dropped 2 bases and J dropped 3; count of bases not matched to a gene: 8. The CDR3 has 15 amino acids. The CDR3 is CASSFEGGWDYEQYF. The CDR3 bases are TGCGCCAGCAGCTTTGAAGGGGGCTGGGACTACGAGCAGTACTTC. Full variable domain (missing parts from reference TRBV5-1 and TRBJ2-7): KAGVTQTPRYLIKTRGQQVTLSCSPISGHRSVSWYQQTPGQGLQFLFEYFSETQRNKGNFPGRFSGRQFSNSRSEMNVSTLELGDSALYLCASSFEGGWDYEQYFGPGTRLTVT.

This clonotype has only a few counts. This chain joins TRBV20-1 and TRBJ2-7, with D hard to call. Germline V lookup: CDR1 DFQATT, CDR2 SNEGSKA (reference sequence). V lost 5 bases and J 3 bases, leaving 8 bases between the germline ends. This CDR3 spans 11 amino acids. Written as DNA, the CDR3 is TGCAGTGCTCCCGCCGGCTACGAGCAGTACTTC. This sequence encodes CSAPAGYEQYF.

J is TRBJ1-2 and V is TRBV2; D is ambiguous. Per germline, CDR1 SNHLY and CDR2 FYNNEI. The CDR3 runs to 12 residues. V was pared by 4 bases and J by 9 bases, with 12 bases between. This CDR3 reads CASSVRGGSYTF. CDR3 in DNA: TGTGCCAGCAGTGTAAGAGGTGGGAGCTACACCTTC.

In its sample, this clonotype was seen a few times. The rearrangement joins TRBV11-2 to TRBJ1-2; 7 bases line up with TRBD1. There are 14 residues in the CDR3. CDR1 and CDR2 (germline): SGHAT, FQNNGV. After removal of 5 bases from V and 8 bases from J, the junction contained 11 bases not matched to a gene. CDR3 residues: CASSAQNRGGGYTF. The CDR3 DNA sequence: TGTGCCAGCAGCGCGCAAAACAGGGGCGGCGGCTACACCTTC.

The gene calls are TRBV21-1 and TRBJ2-5; the table's D call, TRBD2, was not checked against the DNA. TRBV21-1 is shown as a pseudogene. This CDR3 contains 14 residues. Here the CDR3 reads CASSQAGASETQYF. CDR3 sequence (DNA): TGTGCCAGCAGTCAGGCGGGAGCCTCGGAGACCCAGTACTTC.

This rearrangement joins TRBV20-1 to TRBJ2-3; a possible D gene is TRBD1 (6 bases). The germline CDR1 and CDR2 sequences are DFQATT and SNEGSKA (reference sequence). The CDR3 contains 12 residues. Trimming left V 7 bases short and J 8 bases short, with 16 bases between. The CDR3 region is CSGLERGGTQYF. The CDR3 DNA follows: TGCAGTGGACTCGAGAGAGGGGGTACGCAGTATTTT.

The rearrangement joins TRBV20-1 to TRBJ2-1, with 8 nucleotides matching TRBD2. Germline CDR1 DFQATT, CDR2 SNEGSKA (reference sequence). V lost 1 base, J lost 0 bases, and 11 bases stayed unmatched. The CDR3 runs to 18 residues. The CDR3 DNA follows: TGCAGTGCTAGAGGGCCCTTAGCGGGAAGGGGCTCCTACAATGAGCAGTTCTTC. It translates to CSARGPLAGRGSYNEQFF.

The chain links TRBV18 to TRBJ2-1, with D hard to call. V gave up 0 bases and J gave up 9 bases, with 18 bases separating them. There are 16 residues in the CDR3. Germline values: CDR1 KGHSH, CDR2 LQKENI. As DNA, the CDR3 is TGTGCCAGCTCACCACCGCAGTGGGCAGCCCGCGGTGAGCAGTTCTTC. Translation gives CASSPPQWAARGEQFF.

This clonotype was seen many times. The genes are TRBV20-1 and TRBJ2-1; TRBD1 matches 8 bases. V shed 5 bases, J shed 8 bases, and the junction held 8 bases outside the gene matches. This CDR3 has 13 amino acids. The germline gives CDR1 DFQATT, CDR2 SNEGSKA (reference sequence). CDR3 sequence: CSAPDRAEDEQFF. CDR3 nucleotides: TGCAGTGCTCCGGACAGGGCGGAGGATGAGCAGTTCTTC.

The rearrangement joins TRBV5-1 to TRBJ2-2, with D tentatively TRBD2 (6 bases). Trimming left V 2 bases short and J 7 bases short, with 15 bases between. This CDR3 is built from 15 residues. Per germline, CDR1 SGHRS and CDR2 YFSETQ. CDR3 sequence: CASSFGREDGGELFF. The CDR3 nucleotides read TGCGCCAGCAGCTTCGGCAGGGAGGATGGCGGGGAGCTGTTTTTT.

The V and J genes are TRBV29-1 and TRBJ1-1; D unclear. The germline V gene has CDR1 SQVTM and CDR2 ANQGSEA. Trimming took 4 bases from V and 0 from J, leaving 9 bases between them. This CDR3 has 13 residues. CDR3 nucleotides: TGCAGCGTTGTAAGGCAGTTGAACACTGAAGCTTTCTTT. Its protein product is CSVVRQLNTEAFF.

This clonotype came up many times. The chain has TRBV10-3 and TRBJ2-1, with TRBD2 matching 16 bases. With V trimmed by 3 bases and J by 7 bases, 9 bases remained unmatched. The germline gives CDR1 ENHRY, CDR2 SYGVKD. CDR3 length: 18 residues. The CDR3 bases are TGTGCCATCAGTGATGATGGGACTAGCGGGAGGGCCTGGAATGAGCAGTTCTTC. Translation: CAISDDGTSGRAWNEQFF.

The chain couples TRBV11-2 to TRBJ1-6; perhaps TRBD1 as D (6 bases). The CDR3 runs 17 residues. Germline CDR1 SGHAT, CDR2 FQNNGV. The V end was cut by 4 bases, the J end by 6 bases, with 19 bases between. The CDR3 loop reads CASSSPDRRISNSPLHF. The CDR3 DNA reads as TGTGCCAGCAGCTCGCCCGACAGGAGAATAAGTAATTCACCCCTCCACTTT.

In the case of this clonotype: The junction and the germline gene differ at one end; a read error may be behind it. The J gene is TRBJ1-4, the V gene TRBV6-1; no firm D call. The CDR3 runs 14 residues. Germline V lookup: CDR1 MNHNS, CDR2 SASEGT. For the CDR3, the DNA is TGTGCCAGCAGGGAATTCTCAACTAACGAAAAACTGTTTTTT. It yields the protein CASREFSTNEKLFF.

This clonotype was recorded a few times. The J gene is TRBJ2-1, the V gene TRBV24-1, with D possibly being TRBD2 (6 bases). Germline CDR1 and CDR2: KGHDR and SFDVKD. V lost 2 bases and J 6 bases, leaving 13 bases between the germline ends. The CDR3 length is 15 residues. Here the CDR3 reads CATSDYRKEGNEQFF. In nucleotides, the CDR3 is TGTGCCACCAGTGATTATAGGAAGGAGGGCAATGAGCAGTTCTTC.

The chain has TRBV12-3 or TRBV12-4 and TRBJ2-7; D perhaps matches TRBD2 (6 bases). The CDR3 length is 14 residues. The V and J ends lost 3 bases and 7 bases respectively, with 16 bases between them. CDR3 sequence reads: CASSLRRLVREQYF. In nucleotides, the CDR3 is TGTGCCAGCAGTTTGCGAAGACTAGTCAGAGAGCAGTACTTC.

This clonotype was observed a handful of times. The chain uses TRBV5-1 and TRBJ2-1; perhaps TRBD2 as D (5 bases). The ends were cut back, 0 bases at V and 3 bases at J, with 13 bases in the middle. CDR1 and CDR2 (germline): SGHRS, YFSETQ. This CDR3 region has 16 residues. The CDR3 region is CASSLGGVLNYNEQFF. CDR3 in DNA: TGCGCCAGCAGCTTGGGGGGAGTACTCAACTACAATGAGCAGTTCTTC.

This clonotype occurred a few times. The chain combines TRBV7-9 with TRBJ2-1; 11 positions agree with TRBD1. Germline assignment: CDR1 SEHNR and CDR2 FQNEAQ (reference sequence). V was clipped by 1 base and J by 6 bases; unmatched bases: 5. The CDR3 is 16 residues long. The CDR3 bases are TGTGCCAGCAGCTTAGTGGGGACAGGGGGAATCAATGAGCAGTTCTTC. It translates to CASSLVGTGGINEQFF.

The chain links TRBV4-1 to TRBJ2-5; D is possibly TRBD2 (5 bases). Trimming took off 4 bases at V and 3 bases at J, with 9 bases between the two ends. The V gene's germline CDR1 is MGHRA and CDR2 YSYEKL. The CDR3 has 13 amino acids. The CDR3 DNA is TGCGCCAGCAGCCGGCGGGCTAAAGAGACCCAGTACTTC. This gives the protein CASSRRAKETQYF.

The chain recombines TRBV2 with TRBJ1-2; D gene unclear. Germline CDR1 SNHLY, CDR2 FYNNEI. This CDR3 comprises 14 residues. V lost 5 bases and J lost 5, with 15 bases in between. CDR3 nucleotides: TGTGCCAGCAGTTGCAGGCCTGAGGGATATGGCTACACCTTC. Protein sequence: CASSCRPEGYGYTF. Using reference TRBV2 and TRBJ1-2 for the parts outside the CDR3, the full variable domain is EPEVTQTPSHQVTQMGQEVILRCVPISNHLYFYWYRQILGQKVEFLVSFYNNEISEKSEIFDDQFSVERPDGSNFTLKIRSTKLEDSAMYFCASSCRPEGYGYTFGSGTRLTVV.

V is TRBV10-3 and J is TRBJ2-1; perhaps TRBD2 as D (6 bases). V was trimmed by 4 bases and J by 0 bases, leaving 10 bases between them. Looked up from germline, CDR1 is ENHRY and CDR2 is SYGVKD. The CDR3 is 15 amino acids. CDR3 loop: CAISAGTSSYNEQFF. The DNA of the CDR3 is TGTGCCATCAGTGCCGGGACTTCCTCCTACAATGAGCAGTTCTTC.